This is a list of T cell receptor beta chains from one sample in a study of blood T cells in healthy people across ages. MiXCR was run by TCRdb on the 5' RACE reads, yielding one entry per CDR3 protein. This repertoire shows some 700,000 distinct CDR3 sequences, roughly 43% found once; its top ten account for more than 20%. The sequencing input was blood. These receptors were obtained from a woman in her fifties or sixties in good health. Both conserved end residues are part of each CDR3. D genes are given only for firm matches. Not every row has a clone size; where given, it reads once, few, many or a size class.

TRBV12-5	TRBD1	many	TRBJ2-1	TGTGCTAGTGGTTTGCGGAGACAGGGGGGCCGGAATGAGCAGTTCTTC	CASGLRRQGGRNEQFF
TRBV27	NA	NA	TRBJ2-5	TGTGCCAGCAGTCCCATAGCGTTGGAGACCCAGTACTTC	CASSPIALETQYF
TRBV9	NA	NA	TRBJ1-4	TGTGCCAGCAGCCCCCAGGACCAAGGGGGTGAAAAACTGTTTTTT	CASSPQDQGGEKLFF
TRBV7-9	NA	NA	TRBJ2-3	TGTGCCAGCAGCGCGGGACAGAGCAGCACAGATACGCAGTATTTT	CASSAGQSSTDTQYF
TRBV15	NA	NA	TRBJ2-1	TGTGCCACCAGCAGAGGGAACAAAATGGAGCAGTTCTTC	CATSRGNKMEQFF
TRBV20-1	TRBD1	few	TRBJ2-7	TGCAGTGCAACAGGACAGGGGGCTAATCCCTACGAGCAGTACTTC	CSATGQGANPYEQYF
TRBV7-6	NA	NA	TRBJ1-5	TGTGCCAGCAGCTTTTTTCCTAAGACCCTTATTGTGGGCAATCAGCCCCAGCATTTT	CASSFFPKTLIVGNQPQHF
TRBV15	TRBD2	NA	TRBJ2-1	TGTGCCACCAGCAGAGAGGGGGGGGGGATCTACAATGAGCAGTTCTTC	CATSREGGGIYNEQFF
TRBV20-1	NA	NA	TRBJ1-5	TGCAGTGCTACACGGGACCCCTATAGCAATCAGCCCCAGCATTTT	CSATRDPYSNQPQHF
TRBV18	NA	NA	TRBJ1-6	TGTGCCAGCTCACCCGGTGAGGGAAGGTCACCCCTCCACTTT	CASSPGEGRSPLHF
TRBV4-1	NA	once	TRBJ2-7	TGCGCCAGCAGCCGCGTCGGGGGGCCCTACGAGCAGTACTTC	CASSRVGGPYEQYF
TRBV6-5	NA	NA	TRBJ1-1	TGTGCCAGCAGGCGACAGAGCACAGAAGCTTTCTTT	CASRRQSTEAFF
TRBV10-3	TRBD2	few	TRBJ2-5	TGTGCCATCGCTAGCGGGAGAGGCTGGGAGACCCAGTACTTC	CAIASGRGWETQYF
TRBV7-2	TRBD2	NA	TRBJ2-5	TGTGCCAGCAGCCAACTAGCGGGAGTCTACGGGCAGTACTTC	CASSQLAGVYGQYF
TRBV3-1	TRBD1	few	TRBJ1-2	TGTGCCAGCAGCGGAGGGACAGGGTTTAGTACTTACTATGGCTACACCTTC	CASSGGTGFSTYYGYTF
TRBV7-7	TRBD2	once	TRBJ2-3	TGTGCCAGCAGCCCGGGACTAGCGGGGGGGTTCGGTACAGATACGCAGTATTTT	CASSPGLAGGFGTDTQYF
TRBV20-1	TRBD1	NA	TRBJ2-1	TGCAGTGCGGGGGGACAGGAGAAGCTCTATGAGCAGTTCTTC	CSAGGQEKLYEQFF
TRBV6-1	NA	few	TRBJ2-3	TGTGCCAGCAGTGAGAGTCCCGCTAGCACAGATACGCAGTATTTT	CASSESPASTDTQYF
TRBV6-5	TRBD1	NA	TRBJ1-5	TGTGCCAGCAGTTTACGACAGGGAACTCAACAGCCCCAGCATTTT	CASSLRQGTQQPQHF
TRBV30	TRBD2	NA	TRBJ2-3	TGTGCCTGGGATCTTGGACTAGCGGGGGGCACAGATACGCAGTATTTT	CAWDLGLAGGTDTQYF
TRBV5-4	TRBD2	NA	TRBJ2-1	TGTGCCAGCAGCTCAAGCGGGGGGGCCTTCAATGAGCAGTTCTTC	CASSSSGGAFNEQFF
TRBV6-5	NA	few	TRBJ1-2	TGTGCCAGCAGTTCTCGGGACCTGAGGCGCTACACCTTC	CASSSRDLRRYTF
TRBV4-2	TRBD1	NA	TRBJ2-1	TGTGCCAGCAGCCAAGATTACGGGACAGCGTACAATGAGCAGTTCTTC	CASSQDYGTAYNEQFF
TRBV20-1	NA	many	TRBJ2-5	TGCAGTGCTCACGCCGCCGACAGGTACCAAGAGACCCAGTACTTC	CSAHAADRYQETQYF
TRBV10-3	TRBD1	few	TRBJ2-6	TGTGCCATCAGTGAGTCAAGGGACAGCTCTGGGGCCAACGTCCTGACTTTC	CAISESRDSSGANVLTF
TRBV4-3	TRBD2	NA	TRBJ2-7	TGCGCCAGCAGCCAAAGGTCACTAGCGGGAGGGGGCTACGAGCAGTACTTC	CASSQRSLAGGGYEQYF
TRBV20-1	NA	many	TRBJ1-5	TGCAGTGCTAGGGAGGACAGTAATCAGCCCCAGCATTTT	CSAREDSNQPQHF
TRBV29-1	NA	NA	TRBJ2-3	TGCAGCGTTGATCCGAGTTCAGATACGCAGTATTTT	CSVDPSSDTQYF
TRBV6-5	NA	few	TRBJ1-1	TGTGCCAGCAGCCCGCGGATGATGAACACTGAAGCTTTCTTT	CASSPRMMNTEAFF
TRBV7-3	TRBD1	NA	TRBJ2-1	TGTGCCAGCAGCTCCAACAGGGGATACAATGAGCAGTTCTTC	CASSSNRGYNEQFF
TRBV12-5	TRBD1	few	TRBJ1-2	TGTGCTAGTGGTTTCAAGCCCGGGGGGCGGCAGGGGGCAGAAGGCTACACCTTC	CASGFKPGGRQGAEGYTF
TRBV20-1	NA	NA	TRBJ2-4	TGCAGTGCTTCCGACAGTTCCAAAAACATTCAGTACTTC	CSASDSSKNIQYF
TRBV11-2	TRBD2	few	TRBJ2-7	TGTGCCAGCAGCTTAGCCGGCGGGAGTGATACCTACGAGCAGTACTTC	CASSLAGGSDTYEQYF
TRBV20-1	NA	few	TRBJ2-3	TGCAGTGCTAGTACAGGCTCTCTAGATACGCAGTATTTT	CSASTGSLDTQYF
TRBV5-1	NA	NA	TRBJ1-1	TGCGCCAGCAGCTCCCAGGTTCAGAACACTGAAGCTTTCTTT	CASSSQVQNTEAFF
TRBV12-3/TRBV12-4	NA	NA	TRBJ2-1	TGTGCCAGCAGTTTAGAGGGACAAAACAATGAGCAGTTCTTC	CASSLEGQNNEQFF
TRBV6-2/TRBV6-3	NA	NA	TRBJ2-1	TGTGCCAGCCGACTTAACCCTTCTTACAATGAGCAGTTCTTC	CASRLNPSYNEQFF
TRBV29-1	TRBD2	NA	TRBJ2-3	TGCAGCGTTGACTTAGCGGGAGGGACAGATACGCAGTATTTT	CSVDLAGGTDTQYF
TRBV6-4	TRBD2	NA	TRBJ2-1	TGTGCCAGCAGACGGCTAGCGGGGGCCCCTGACTCGGGTGAGCAGTTCTTC	CASRRLAGAPDSGEQFF
TRBV6-2/TRBV6-3	TRBD1	few	TRBJ1-1	TGTGCCAGCAGTAAGGGACAGGTGAACACTGAAGCTTTCTTT	CASSKGQVNTEAFF
TRBV11-2	TRBD2	NA	TRBJ2-3	TGTGCCACTACGGCGGGAGGGAGCACAGATACGCAGTATTTT	CATTAGGSTDTQYF
TRBV4-3	NA	NA	TRBJ2-1	TGCGCCAGCAGCCAAGATCTACTCACCTATCGGTTCTTC	CASSQDLLTYRFF